This T cell receptor (beta chain) was sequenced in a study of blood T cell repertoires in COVID-19. On the study more broadly: Samples representing acute and convalescent COVID-19 were sourced from the United States, Italy and Spain. T cells, B-cell-depleted T cells, or PBMCs provided the cDNA or gDNA that served as material.

The CDR3 consists of 19 residues. Germline CDR1 is LNHDA and CDR2 is SQIVND (reference sequence). Trimming cost V 9 bases and J 2 bases, with 29 bases left between them. In the original workflow: Nucleated cell number was recorded as an estimate derived from reference gene primer amplification. TCRdb keeps only in-frame clones here, not all; method: immunoSEQ multiplex PCR. D and trimming come from the DNA, and the V and J calls and clone size come from that table. The sample consists of some 260,000 clones, 70% to 85% of them appearing once. The chain has TRBV19 and TRBJ1-5; perhaps TRBD1 as D (6 bases). The origin of this receptor is a woman in her thirties or forties with active or convalescent COVID-19. The sequencing sample was made of peripheral blood. The CDR3 spells CASASGAGKTLIGNQPQHF. CDR3 sequence (DNA): TGTGCCAGCGCGTCAGGGGCCGGCAAAACCCTTATTGGCAATCAGCCCCAGCATTTT.